This T cell receptor (beta chain) was recorded in a study of blood T cell repertoires in COVID-19. Germline loops: CDR1 SGHNT, CDR2 YYREEE (reference sequence). This CDR3 is 13 amino acids long. Trimming left V 0 bases short and J 7 bases short, with 8 bases between. TCRdb keeps only in-frame clones here, not all; method: immunoSEQ multiplex PCR. The profile shows roughly 190,000 clones, about 86% of them singletons. This clone came up once. Sequencing input: peripheral blood. The chain has TRBV5-4 and TRBJ2-1; D remains unclear. The receptor was isolated from a young man with active or convalescent COVID-19. DNA for the CDR3: TGTGCCAGCAGCTTGGCCGTCGGGAATGAGCAGTTCTTC. This translates into CASSLAVGNEQFF.